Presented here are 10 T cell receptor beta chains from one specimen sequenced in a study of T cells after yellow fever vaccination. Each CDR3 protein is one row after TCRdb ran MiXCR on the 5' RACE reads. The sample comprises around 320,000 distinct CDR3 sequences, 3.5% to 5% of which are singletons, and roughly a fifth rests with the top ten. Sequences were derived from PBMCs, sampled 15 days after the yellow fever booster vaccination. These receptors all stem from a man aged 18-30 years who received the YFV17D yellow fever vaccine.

The CDR3 DNA reads TGTGCCACCAGCAGAGATCTGAGCCAGCCCCAGCATTTT. Translating gives CATSRDLSQPQHF. This chain connects TRBV15 to TRBJ1-5, with D unresolved. The V and J ends lost 0 bases and 7 bases respectively, with 7 bases between them. This CDR3 region has 13 residues. CDR1 is LNHNV and CDR2 is YYDKDF in the germline V gene (reference sequence).

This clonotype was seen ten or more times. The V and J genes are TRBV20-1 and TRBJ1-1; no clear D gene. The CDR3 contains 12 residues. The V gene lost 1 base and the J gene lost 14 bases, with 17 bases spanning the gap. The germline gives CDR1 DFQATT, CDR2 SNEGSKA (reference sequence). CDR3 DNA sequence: TGCAGTGCTAGAGGGACCGGCCCAGTAGGGTTCTTT. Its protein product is CSARGTGPVGFF.

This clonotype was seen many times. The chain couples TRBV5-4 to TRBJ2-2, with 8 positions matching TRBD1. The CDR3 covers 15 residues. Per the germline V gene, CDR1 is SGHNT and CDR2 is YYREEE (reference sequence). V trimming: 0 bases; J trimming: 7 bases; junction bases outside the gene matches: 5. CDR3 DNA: TGTGCCAGCAGCTTGGGGGGACAGGACCTCGGGGAGCTGTTTTTT. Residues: CASSLGGQDLGELFF.

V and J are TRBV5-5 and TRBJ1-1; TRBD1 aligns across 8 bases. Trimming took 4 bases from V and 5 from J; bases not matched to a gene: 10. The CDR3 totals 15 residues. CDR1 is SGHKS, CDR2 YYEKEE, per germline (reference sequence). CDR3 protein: CASSPGQGRGTEAFF. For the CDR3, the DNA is TGTGCCAGCAGCCCCGGACAGGGCCGAGGGACTGAAGCTTTCTTT.

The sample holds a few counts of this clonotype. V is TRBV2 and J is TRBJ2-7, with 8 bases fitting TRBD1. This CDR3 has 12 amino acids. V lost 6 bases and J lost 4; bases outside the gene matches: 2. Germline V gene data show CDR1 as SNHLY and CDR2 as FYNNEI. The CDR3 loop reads CASSGQGYEQYV. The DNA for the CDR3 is TGTGCCAGCAGCGGACAGGGATACGAGCAGTACGTC.

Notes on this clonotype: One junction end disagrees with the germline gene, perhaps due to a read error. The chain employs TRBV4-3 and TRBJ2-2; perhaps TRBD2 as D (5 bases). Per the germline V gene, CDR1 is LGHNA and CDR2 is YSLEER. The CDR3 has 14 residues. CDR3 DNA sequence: TGCGCCAGCAGCCAACCAGCGAACACCGGGGAGCTGTCTTTT. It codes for CASSQPANTGELSF.

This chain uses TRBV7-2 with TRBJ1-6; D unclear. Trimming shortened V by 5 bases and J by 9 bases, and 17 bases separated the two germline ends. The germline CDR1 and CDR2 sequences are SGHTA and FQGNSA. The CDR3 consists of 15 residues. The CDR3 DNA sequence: TGTGCCAGCAGCCCCACTCCCCCCAGAGGTTCACCCCTCCACTTT. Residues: CASSPTPPRGSPLHF. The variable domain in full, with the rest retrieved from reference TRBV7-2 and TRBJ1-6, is GAGVSQSPSNKVTEKGKDVELRCDPISGHTALYWYRQSLGQGLEFLIYFQGNSAPDKSGLPSDRFSAERTGGSVSTLTIQRTQQEDSAVYLCASSPTPPRGSPLHFGNGTRLTVT.

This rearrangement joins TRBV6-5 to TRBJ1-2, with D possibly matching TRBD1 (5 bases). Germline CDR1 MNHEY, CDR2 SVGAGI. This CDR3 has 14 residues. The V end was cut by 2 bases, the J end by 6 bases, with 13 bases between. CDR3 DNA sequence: TGTGCCAGCAGTTACGGGCCCGGGGGGAATGGCTACACCTTC. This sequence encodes CASSYGPGGNGYTF.

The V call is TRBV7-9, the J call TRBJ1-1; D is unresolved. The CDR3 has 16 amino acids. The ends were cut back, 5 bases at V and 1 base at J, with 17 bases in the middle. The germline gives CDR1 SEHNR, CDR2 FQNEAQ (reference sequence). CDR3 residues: CASSPSYASRNTEAFF. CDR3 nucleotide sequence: TGTGCCAGCAGCCCATCATATGCCAGTAGGAACACTGAAGCTTTCTTT.

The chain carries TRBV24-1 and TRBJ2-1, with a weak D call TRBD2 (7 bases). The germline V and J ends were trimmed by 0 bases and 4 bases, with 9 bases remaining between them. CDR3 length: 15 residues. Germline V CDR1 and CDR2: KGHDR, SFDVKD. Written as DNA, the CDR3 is TGTGCCACCAGTGATTTGGGGGGGGCGTACAATGAGCAGTTCTTC. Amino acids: CATSDLGGAYNEQFF.